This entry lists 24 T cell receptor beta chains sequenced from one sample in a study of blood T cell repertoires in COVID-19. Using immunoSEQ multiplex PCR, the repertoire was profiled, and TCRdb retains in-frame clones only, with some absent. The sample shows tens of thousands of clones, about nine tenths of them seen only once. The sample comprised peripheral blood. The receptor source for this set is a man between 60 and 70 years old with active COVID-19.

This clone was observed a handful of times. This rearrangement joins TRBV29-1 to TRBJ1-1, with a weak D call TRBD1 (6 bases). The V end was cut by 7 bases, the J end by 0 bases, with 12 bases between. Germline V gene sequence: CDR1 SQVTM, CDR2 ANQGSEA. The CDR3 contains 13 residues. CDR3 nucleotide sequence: TGCAGCGGTGTCGGACAGATGAACACTGAAGCTTTCTTT. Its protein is CSGVGQMNTEAFF.

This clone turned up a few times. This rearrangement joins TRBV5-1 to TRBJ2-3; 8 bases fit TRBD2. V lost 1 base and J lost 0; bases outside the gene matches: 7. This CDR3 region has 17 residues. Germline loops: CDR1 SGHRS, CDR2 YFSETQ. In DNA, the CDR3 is TGCGCCAGCAGCTTGTCCGGGAGGGTTCCTAGCACAGATACGCAGTATTTT. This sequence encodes CASSLSGRVPSTDTQYF.

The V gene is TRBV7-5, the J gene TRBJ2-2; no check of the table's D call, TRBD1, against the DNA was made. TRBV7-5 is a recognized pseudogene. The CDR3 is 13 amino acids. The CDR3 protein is CARHQKDTGELFF. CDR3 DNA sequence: TGTGCCAGACACCAGAAAGACACCGGGGAGCTGTTTTTT.

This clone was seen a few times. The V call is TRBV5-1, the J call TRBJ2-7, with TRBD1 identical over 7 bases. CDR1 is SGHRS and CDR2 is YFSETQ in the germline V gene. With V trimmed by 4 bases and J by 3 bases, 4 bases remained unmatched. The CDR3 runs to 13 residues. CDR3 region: CASSRTGVYEQYF. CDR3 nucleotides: TGCGCCAGCAGCAGGACAGGAGTCTACGAGCAGTACTTC.

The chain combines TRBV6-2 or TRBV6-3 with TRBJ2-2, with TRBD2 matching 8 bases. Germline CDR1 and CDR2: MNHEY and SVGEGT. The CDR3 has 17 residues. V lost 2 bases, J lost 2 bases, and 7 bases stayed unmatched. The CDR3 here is CASSYPSGGGNTGELFF. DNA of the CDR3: TGTGCCAGCAGTTACCCTTCGGGAGGGGGAAACACCGGGGAGCTGTTTTTT.

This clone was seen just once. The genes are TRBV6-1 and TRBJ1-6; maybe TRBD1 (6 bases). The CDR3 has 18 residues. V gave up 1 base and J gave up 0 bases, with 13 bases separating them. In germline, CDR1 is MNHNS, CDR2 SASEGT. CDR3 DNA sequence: TGTGCCAGCAGTGAAGGGACAGATTCGAGCTCCTATAATTCACCCCTCCACTTT. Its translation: CASSEGTDSSSYNSPLHF.

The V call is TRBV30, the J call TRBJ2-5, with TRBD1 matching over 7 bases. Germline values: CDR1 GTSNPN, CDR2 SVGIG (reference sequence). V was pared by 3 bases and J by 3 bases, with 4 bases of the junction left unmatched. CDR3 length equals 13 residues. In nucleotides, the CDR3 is TGTGCCTGGAGAGGGGACAGCGAAGAGACCCAGTACTTC. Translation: CAWRGDSEETQYF.

CDR3: CASSRPQRENYNEQFF. CDR3 sequence (DNA): TGTGCCAGCTCACGGCCGCAGCGGGAGAACTACAATGAGCAGTTCTTC. The chain combines TRBV18 with TRBJ2-1, with 8 positions matching TRBD2. The ends lost 4 bases at V and 3 bases at J; junction bases unmatched: 8. The CDR3 extends over 16 amino acids. Germline loops: CDR1 KGHSH, CDR2 LQKENI.

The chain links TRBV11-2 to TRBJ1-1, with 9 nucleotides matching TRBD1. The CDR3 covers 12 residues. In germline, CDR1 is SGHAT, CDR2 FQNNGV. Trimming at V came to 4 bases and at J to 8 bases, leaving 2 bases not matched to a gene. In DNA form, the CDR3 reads TGTGCCAGCAGCTGGACAGGGGCAGAAGCTTTCTTT. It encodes CASSWTGAEAFF. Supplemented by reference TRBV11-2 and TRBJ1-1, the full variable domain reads EAGVAQSPRYKIIEKRQSVAFWCNPISGHATLYWYQQILGQGPKLLIQFQNNGVVDDSQLPKDRFSAERLKGVDSTLKIQPAKLEDSAVYLCASSWTGAEAFFGQGTRLTVV.

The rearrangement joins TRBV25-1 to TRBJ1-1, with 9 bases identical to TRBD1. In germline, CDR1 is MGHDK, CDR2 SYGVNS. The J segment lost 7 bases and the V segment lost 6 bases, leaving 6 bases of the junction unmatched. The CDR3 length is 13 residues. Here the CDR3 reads CASRQGAMDEAFF. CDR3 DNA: TGTGCCAGCAGACAGGGGGCGATGGATGAAGCTTTCTTT.

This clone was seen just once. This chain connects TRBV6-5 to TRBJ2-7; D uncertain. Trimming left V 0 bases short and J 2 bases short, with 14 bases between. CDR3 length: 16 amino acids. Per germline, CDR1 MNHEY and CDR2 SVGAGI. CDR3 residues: CASSYSGQTPPYEQYF. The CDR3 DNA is TGTGCCAGCAGTTACTCGGGCCAGACCCCCCCCTACGAGCAGTACTTC.

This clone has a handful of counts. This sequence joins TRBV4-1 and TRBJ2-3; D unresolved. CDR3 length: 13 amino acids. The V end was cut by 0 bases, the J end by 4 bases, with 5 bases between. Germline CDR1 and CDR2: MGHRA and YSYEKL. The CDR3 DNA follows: TGCGCCAGCAGCCAAGAACTTTCAGATACGCAGTATTTT. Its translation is CASSQELSDTQYF.

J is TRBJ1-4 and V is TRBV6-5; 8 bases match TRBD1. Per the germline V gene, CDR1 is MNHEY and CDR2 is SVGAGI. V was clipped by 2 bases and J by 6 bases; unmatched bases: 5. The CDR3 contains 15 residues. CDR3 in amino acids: CASSYRQGADEKLFF. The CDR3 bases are TGTGCCAGCAGTTACAGGCAGGGGGCGGATGAAAAACTGTTTTTT.

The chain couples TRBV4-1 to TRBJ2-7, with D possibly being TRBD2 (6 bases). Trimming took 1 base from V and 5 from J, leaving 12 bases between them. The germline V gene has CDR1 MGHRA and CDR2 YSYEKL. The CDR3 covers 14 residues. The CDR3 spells CASSQVSGRHEQYF. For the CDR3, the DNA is TGCGCCAGCAGCCAAGTTTCAGGGAGGCACGAGCAGTACTTC.

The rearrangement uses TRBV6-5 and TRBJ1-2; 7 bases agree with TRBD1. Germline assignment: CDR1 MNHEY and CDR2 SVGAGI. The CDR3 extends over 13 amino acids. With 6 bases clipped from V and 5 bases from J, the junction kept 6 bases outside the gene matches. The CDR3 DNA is TGTGCCAGCAGCGCTACAGGGGAATATGGCTACACCTTC. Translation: CASSATGEYGYTF.

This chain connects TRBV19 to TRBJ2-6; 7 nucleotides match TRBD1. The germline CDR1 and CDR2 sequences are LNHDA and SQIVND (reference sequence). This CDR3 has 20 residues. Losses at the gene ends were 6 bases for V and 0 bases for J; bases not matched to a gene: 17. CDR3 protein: CASRLPSGQYKSSGANVLTF. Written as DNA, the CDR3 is TGTGCCAGTAGATTACCCTCGGGACAGTACAAAAGCTCTGGGGCCAACGTCCTGACTTTC.

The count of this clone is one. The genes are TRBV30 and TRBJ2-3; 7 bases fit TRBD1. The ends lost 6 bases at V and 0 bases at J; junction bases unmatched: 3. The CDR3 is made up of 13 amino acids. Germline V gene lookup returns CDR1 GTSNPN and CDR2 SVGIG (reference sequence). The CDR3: CACETGSTDTQYF. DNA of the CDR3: TGTGCCTGTGAGACAGGGAGCACAGATACGCAGTATTTT.

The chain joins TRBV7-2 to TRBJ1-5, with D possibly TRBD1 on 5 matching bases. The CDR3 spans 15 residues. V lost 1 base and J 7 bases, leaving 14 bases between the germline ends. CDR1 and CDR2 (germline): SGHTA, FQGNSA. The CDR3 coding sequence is TGTGCCAGCAGCTTAGACCCGGGACTAGGGCAGCCCCAGCATTTT. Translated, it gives CASSLDPGLGQPQHF.

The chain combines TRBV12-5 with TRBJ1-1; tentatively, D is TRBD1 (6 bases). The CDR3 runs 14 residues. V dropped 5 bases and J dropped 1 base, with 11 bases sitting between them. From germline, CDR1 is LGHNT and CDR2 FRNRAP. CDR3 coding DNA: TGTGCTAGTGGTCCCGGGACACCGAACACTGAAGCTTTCTTT. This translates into CASGPGTPNTEAFF.

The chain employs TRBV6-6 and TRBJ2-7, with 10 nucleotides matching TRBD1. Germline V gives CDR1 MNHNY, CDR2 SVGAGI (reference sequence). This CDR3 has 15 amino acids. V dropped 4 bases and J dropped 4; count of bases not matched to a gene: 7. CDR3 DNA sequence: TGTGCCAGCAGTTCTGGGACAGGGGATCCTTACGAGCAGTACTTC. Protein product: CASSSGTGDPYEQYF.

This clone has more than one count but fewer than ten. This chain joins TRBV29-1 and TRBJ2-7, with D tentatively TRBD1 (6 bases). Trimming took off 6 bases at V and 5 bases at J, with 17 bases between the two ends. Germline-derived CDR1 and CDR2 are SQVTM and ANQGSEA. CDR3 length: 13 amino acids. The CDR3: CSVLTGTSNEQYF. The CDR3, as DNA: TGCAGCGTACTGACCGGGACATCAAACGAGCAGTACTTC.

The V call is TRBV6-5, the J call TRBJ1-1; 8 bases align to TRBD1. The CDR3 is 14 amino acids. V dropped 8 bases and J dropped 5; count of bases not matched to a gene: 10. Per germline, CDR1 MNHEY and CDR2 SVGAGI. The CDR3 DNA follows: TGTGCCAGCTTGCGAGGACAGGGTAGGACTGAAGCTTTCTTT. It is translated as CASLRGQGRTEAFF.

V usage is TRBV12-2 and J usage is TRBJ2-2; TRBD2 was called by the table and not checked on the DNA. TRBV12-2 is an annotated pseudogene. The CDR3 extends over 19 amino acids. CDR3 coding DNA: TGTGCAAGTCGCTTAGTCGGTGGAGTGCGGGGAGCGAACACCGGGGAGCTGTTTTTT. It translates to CASRLVGGVRGANTGELFF.

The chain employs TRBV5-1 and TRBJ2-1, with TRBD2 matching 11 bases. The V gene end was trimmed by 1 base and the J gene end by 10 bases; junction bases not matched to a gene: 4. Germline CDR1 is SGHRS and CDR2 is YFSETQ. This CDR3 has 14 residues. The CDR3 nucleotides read TGCGCCAGCAGCTTGCGACTAGCGGGACAAGAGCAGTTCTTC. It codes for CASSLRLAGQEQFF.